The TCR beta chain under discussion was sequenced for a study of cytotoxic CD8 clonotypes in ibrutinib-treated CLL. Only one count was recorded for this clone. Sequenced by immunoSEQ multiplex PCR; TCRdb stores in-frame clones only, minus some. The profile shows roughly 220,000 clones, 75% to 85% of them singletons. Germline values: CDR1 WSHSY, CDR2 SAAADI. CDR3 length equals 17 residues. V was pared by 2 bases and J by 1 base, with 15 bases between. This clonotype was sampled from a human donor with chronic lymphocytic leukemia. The material was PBMCs, obtained after 12 months of ibrutinib treatment. The chain employs TRBV10-2 and TRBJ1-5; D might be TRBD1 (6 bases). The CDR3 reads CASSERGGLASNQPQHF. CDR3 nucleotide sequence: TGCGCCAGCAGTGAGCGGGGGGGGCTGGCAAGCAATCAGCCCCAGCATTTT.